The T cell receptor beta chain under discussion was sequenced for a study of control samples from healthy donors and cancer patients. Here immunoSEQ multiplex PCR was the method, and the copy in TCRdb shows in-frame clones only, minus some. Of 150,000 to 180,000 clones in the sample, 85% to 95% were seen once. The V end lost 0 bases, the J end lost 4 bases, and 18 bases lay between the germline ends. Germline V CDR1 and CDR2: SGDLS, YYNGEE. CDR3 size: 17 residues. The sequenced sample was blood. This chain links TRBV9 with TRBJ2-3, with a possible D match to TRBD1 (5 bases). This TCR was sampled from a man aged 35-49 years in good health. CDR3 DNA sequence: TGTGCCAGCAGCGTAGGGGTGGGGCCTCCCATAGCAGATACGCAGTATTTT. It encodes CASSVGVGPPIADTQYF.